Described below is a single TCR beta chain sequence and its context. Its target antigen remains unknown. Base qualities are not recorded, but no much larger clone differs from it by a single base. The library was generated by the immunoSEQ multiplex PCR assay. TCRdb carries this immuneACCESS record with in-frame sequences only. Its versions omit some clonotypes, under half of them owing to an unresolved V gene in the studies checked, with the rest unexplained. Within this sample are some 99,000 clones, with 86% of them counted one time only. Of the sample, around 2% is held by the ten largest clones. In light of the paper, this sample's treatment or condition label describes: preoperative locoregional IRX-2 cytokine immunotherapy. The samples were obtained from a phase Ib study that tested preoperative, locoregional IRX-2 cytokine immunotherapy meant to prime immune responses. The donors were early-stage breast cancer patients who were given IRX-2 prior to surgery.

At the junction V is shortened by 3 bases and J by 12 bases, with 21 bases in between. Reading the germline V gene (reference sequence) gives CDR1 LNHNV and CDR2 YYDKDF. The CDR3 covers 14 residues, taking in both the cysteine and the phenylalanine. Only the CDR3 portion is preserved as DNA: 42 bases, with reading frame beginning at the first base. This specimen belongs to a study of preoperative IRX-2 immunotherapy in early breast cancer (dated by TCRdb to the late 2010s). The source of this sequence is a human donor with breast cancer. The source material was tumor tissue, sampled after IRX-2 immunotherapy. The receptor chain draws on TRBV15 and TRBJ2-7, with TRBD2 tentatively as D gene (6 bases match). CDR3 sequence: CATSSFRDFHPPYF. The sequenced DNA is TGTGCCACCAGCAGCTTCCGGGACTTTCACCCGCCGTACTTC.